The 27 T cell receptor beta chains below come from one sample, sequenced in a study of shared clonotypes between healthy human individuals. Measured with immunoSEQ multiplex PCR; TCRdb has only the in-frame clones, and not every one. The sample records approximately 2.4 million clones, approximately 96% being singletons. Source material: naive CD4+ T cells sorted from blood. Specified subset: CD45RA+ positively selected. The source is a man between 18 and 29 years old in good health.

The CDR3 sequence: CASNTGGTYNEQFF. The CDR3 DNA follows: TGTGCCAGCAATACAGGGGGCACCTACAATGAGCAGTTCTTC. The gene calls are TRBV6-1 and TRBJ2-1, with 9 bases aligning to TRBD1. V lost 7 bases and J lost 2; bases outside the gene matches: 3. This CDR3 region has 14 residues. Per germline, CDR1 MNHNS and CDR2 SASEGT.

The chain employs TRBV6-1 and TRBJ1-2; no reliable D call. This CDR3 is built from 14 residues. V was trimmed by 1 base and J by 8 bases, leaving 14 bases between them. From germline, CDR1 is MNHNS and CDR2 SASEGT. CDR3 sequence: CASSEGSQRIGYTF. In DNA, the CDR3 is TGTGCCAGCAGTGAAGGGAGTCAGAGGATCGGCTACACCTTC.

In its sample, this clone was seen once. The chain's CDR3 is CASSLGTSYTEAFF. The DNA of the CDR3 is TGTGCCAGCAGCTTAGGGACCAGCTACACTGAAGCTTTCTTT. This chain joins TRBV13 and TRBJ1-1, with D hard to call. Germline V gives CDR1 PRHDT, CDR2 FYEKMQ (reference sequence). Trimming stripped 0 bases from V and 3 bases from J, with 8 bases between. CDR3 length: 14 residues.

The rearrangement links TRBV6-5 to TRBJ1-6; tentative D call: TRBD1 (6 bases). V lost 0 bases to trimming and J lost 9 bases, with 15 bases between them. The CDR3 is 16 amino acids. Germline assignment: CDR1 MNHEY and CDR2 SVGAGI. CDR3 amino acids: CASSYSRAQGGSPLHF. The CDR3 bases are TGTGCCAGCAGTTACTCAAGGGCACAGGGAGGTTCACCCCTCCACTTT.

The chain recombines TRBV5-6 with TRBJ1-1, with TRBD1 matching over 8 bases. Germline V CDR1 and CDR2: SGHDT, YYEEEE. Trimming took 4 bases from V and 0 from J; bases not matched to a gene: 14. The CDR3 totals 18 residues. CDR3 in amino acids: CASSLSGGWVRMNTEAFF. CDR3 DNA: TGTGCCAGCAGCCTATCAGGGGGCTGGGTTAGGATGAACACTGAAGCTTTCTTT.

The chain employs TRBV7-9 and TRBJ1-6, with TRBD1 matching over 9 bases. Germline V lookup: CDR1 SEHNR, CDR2 FQNEAQ (reference sequence). This CDR3 is 16 amino acids long. J lost 8 bases, V lost 0 bases, and 5 bases had no gene match. CDR3 nucleotide sequence: TGTGCCAGCAGCTTAGCGACAGGGGGGAAGCATTCACCCCTCCACTTT. Its protein is CASSLATGGKHSPLHF.

Notes on this clone: Other nucleotide sequences in the sample specify the same CDR3. V gene TRBV6-6 combines with J gene TRBJ1-2; no definite D call. Germline CDR1 and CDR2: MNHNY and SVGAGI (reference sequence). The CDR3 runs 12 residues. V was cut by 3 bases and J by 1 base, with 3 bases left in between. The CDR3 nucleotides read TGTGCCAGCAGTTATGGTAACTATGGCTACACCTTC. Its protein product is CASSYGNYGYTF.

Regarding this clone: The same CDR3 also results from other DNA sequences found in this sample. The chain uses TRBV18 and TRBJ2-7, with 9 bases matching TRBD1. The CDR3 has 13 amino acids. Germline V lookup: CDR1 KGHSH, CDR2 LQKENI. Unmatched junction bases numbered 0, after V lost 4 bases and J lost 2 bases. In DNA form, the CDR3 reads TGTGCCAGCTCACGGACAGGGGCCTACGAGCAGTACTTC. This translates into CASSRTGAYEQYF.

The CDR3 protein is CASSTPRGFWGYYGYTF. CDR3 sequence (DNA): TGTGCCAGCAGTACCCCTCGGGGATTTTGGGGTTACTATGGCTACACCTTC. This chain links TRBV5-6 with TRBJ1-2; D not resolved. The germline V gene has CDR1 SGHDT and CDR2 YYEEEE. Between the trimmed V and J ends, which lost 5 bases and 3 bases, there was a span of 23 bases. CDR3 size: 17 residues.

The rearrangement links TRBV10-3 to TRBJ1-3; D gene ambiguous. V shed 3 bases and J shed 0 bases, with 9 bases lying between them. Germline values: CDR1 ENHRY, CDR2 SYGVKD. CDR3 size: 15 residues. The DNA for the CDR3 is TGTGCCATCAGTGAAAAGGCCGACTCTGGAAACACCATATATTTT. It is translated as CAISEKADSGNTIYF.

The rearrangement uses TRBV6-5 and TRBJ2-1; D unresolved. The CDR3 length is 15 residues. Germline CDR1 MNHEY, CDR2 SVGAGI. Trimming left V 0 bases short and J 5 bases short, with 11 bases between. In DNA form, the CDR3 reads TGTGCCAGCAGTTACTCAGAGCGTCGAAACAATGAGCAGTTCTTC. Translated: CASSYSERRNNEQFF.

The chain recombines TRBV19 with TRBJ1-1; TRBD1 matches at 8 bases. Unmatched junction bases numbered 5, after V lost 4 bases and J lost 1 base. Germline values: CDR1 LNHDA, CDR2 SQIVND (reference sequence). This CDR3 is 15 amino acids long. CDR3 in DNA: TGTGCCAGTAGTACTACCGGGACAGGGAACACTGAAGCTTTCTTT. This codes for CASSTTGTGNTEAFF. The whole variable domain, remainder taken from reference TRBV19 and TRBJ1-1, is DGGITQSPKYLFRKEGQNVTLSCEQNLNHDAMYWYRQDPGQGLRLIYYSQIVNDFQKGDIAEGYSVSREKKESFPLTVTSAQKNPTAFYLCASSTTGTGNTEAFFGQGTRLTVV.

The chain couples TRBV29-1 to TRBJ2-2; D is unclear. This CDR3 spans 14 amino acids. Germline assignment: CDR1 SQVTM and CDR2 ANQGSEA. V lost 6 bases to trimming and J lost 0 bases, with 11 bases between them. The CDR3: CSVAELANTGELFF. The DNA for the CDR3 is TGCAGCGTGGCAGAACTTGCGAACACCGGGGAGCTGTTTTTT.

This chain joins TRBV2 and TRBJ2-2; 9 nucleotides agree with TRBD2. CDR1 and CDR2 from the germline V gene are SNHLY and FYNNEI. J was trimmed by 6 bases and V by 8 bases; bases with no gene match: 13. This CDR3 has 16 residues. The CDR3 DNA reads as TGTGCCAGCGGAGGAAGAGCGGGAGGCCCCCCCGGGGAGCTGTTTTTT. Amino acid sequence: CASGGRAGGPPGELFF.

As regards this clone: Other DNA sequences of this sample code for an identical CDR3. The rearrangement links TRBV30 to TRBJ1-5; no definite D call. In germline, CDR1 is GTSNPN, CDR2 SVGIG (reference sequence). Deletions cut 1 base from V and 0 bases from J, with 7 bases between. The CDR3 length is 14 residues. Written as DNA, the CDR3 is TGTGCCTGGAGTGCTGGTCATAGCAATCAGCCCCAGCATTTT. Its protein is CAWSAGHSNQPQHF.

The rearrangement joins TRBV12-5 to TRBJ1-1; D is undetermined. Trimming pared 6 bases from V and 1 base from J, leaving 15 bases between. The length of the CDR3 is 15 residues. Per germline, CDR1 LGHNT and CDR2 FRNRAP. The DNA for the CDR3 is TGTGCTAGTGGCGCAGCCTCGAAGGGGAACACTGAAGCTTTCTTT. It codes for CASGAASKGNTEAFF.

In its sample, this clone was seen once. The rearrangement uses TRBV28 and TRBJ1-5; D is unresolved. This CDR3 has 18 residues. Per germline, CDR1 MDHEN and CDR2 SYDVKM. With 3 bases removed from V and 3 bases from J, the gap between germline ends came to 21 bases. CDR3 region: CASSLIRRESPPNQPQHF. The CDR3 nucleotides are TGTGCCAGCAGTTTGATTCGACGGGAGAGTCCACCCAATCAGCCCCAGCATTTT. Looking up the rest from reference TRBV28 and TRBJ1-5 gives the full variable domain: DVKVTQSSRYLVKRTGEKVFLECVQDMDHENMFWYRQDPGLGLRLIYFSYDVKMKEKGDIPEGYSVSREKKERFSLILESASTNQTSMYLCASSLIRRESPPNQPQHFGDGTRLSIL.

The chain carries TRBV5-1 and TRBJ2-7; tentative D call: TRBD2 (7 bases). Germline V gene lookup returns CDR1 SGHRS and CDR2 YFSETQ. The CDR3 length is 15 residues. V was trimmed by 4 bases and J by 2 bases, leaving 16 bases between them. In nucleotides, the CDR3 is TGCGCCAGCAGCCCGTATGGAGGGGGGGCCTACGAGCAGTACTTC. Its translation: CASSPYGGGAYEQYF.

This clone was recorded once. The rearrangement joins TRBV6-1 to TRBJ2-7; 11 bases line up with TRBD1. The CDR3 runs to 15 residues. Germline V gene data show CDR1 as MNHNS and CDR2 as SASEGT. V trimming: 6 bases; J trimming: 0 bases; junction bases outside the gene matches: 4. CDR3 region: CASSWDRGNSYEQYF. DNA of the CDR3: TGTGCCAGCAGCTGGGACAGGGGGAACTCCTACGAGCAGTACTTC.

Worth noting for this clone: Germline is not matched at one junction end, which may reflect a read error. The J gene is TRBJ1-2, the V gene TRBV6-4, with no clear D. Germline CDR1 MRHNA, CDR2 SNTAGT. The CDR3 covers 9 residues. The chain's CDR3 is CASSKGGSF. In nucleotides, the CDR3 is TGTGCCAGCAGCAAGGGCGGGAGCTTC.

V usage is TRBV5-1 and J usage is TRBJ2-1; D may be TRBD2 (6 bases). V lost 4 bases and J lost 0, with 11 bases in between. Germline V gives CDR1 SGHRS, CDR2 YFSETQ. The CDR3 length is 15 residues. The DNA of the CDR3 is TGCGCCAGCAGCCCGGGACTTTACTCCTACAATGAGCAGTTCTTC. Residues: CASSPGLYSYNEQFF.

The rearrangement uses TRBV7-8 and TRBJ1-3, with D perhaps matching TRBD1 (5 bases). The CDR3 runs to 13 residues. The V and J ends lost 3 bases and 6 bases respectively, with 9 bases between them. The germline gives CDR1 SGHVS, CDR2 FQNEAQ. The CDR3 protein is CASSLVRENTIYF. The CDR3 DNA sequence: TGTGCCAGCAGCTTGGTCAGGGAAAACACCATATATTTT.

The chain employs TRBV27 and TRBJ2-3, with D possibly called TRBD1 or TRBD2 (6 bases each). Looked up from germline, CDR1 is MNHEY and CDR2 is SMNVEV (reference sequence). The CDR3 totals 13 residues. With 6 bases removed from V and 8 bases from J, the gap between germline ends came to 15 bases. The CDR3 sequence is CASRSERGATQYF. CDR3 DNA sequence: TGTGCCAGCAGGTCGGAGAGGGGGGCTACGCAGTATTTT.

The chain links TRBV30 to TRBJ2-1, with TRBD1 matching over 7 bases. There are 16 residues in the CDR3. V dropped 0 bases and J dropped 2; count of bases not matched to a gene: 7. CDR1 is GTSNPN, CDR2 SVGIG, per germline (reference sequence). The CDR3 DNA reads as TGTGCCTGGAGTGTAAGTTTCCAGGGGGCCTACAATGAGCAGTTCTTC. Protein sequence: CAWSVSFQGAYNEQFF.

The V and J genes are TRBV30 and TRBJ1-5; perhaps TRBD1 as D (6 bases). The CDR3 totals 13 residues. V was pared by 3 bases and J by 5 bases, with 11 bases between. Germline V CDR1 and CDR2: GTSNPN, SVGIG (reference sequence). The CDR3 coding sequence is TGTGCCTGGAGAGACAGGACCGATCAGCCCCAGCATTTT. This translates into CAWRDRTDQPQHF.

The rearrangement links TRBV6-5 to TRBJ2-7; D is tentatively TRBD1 or TRBD2 (5 bases each). V was clipped by 6 bases and J by 2 bases, with 11 bases between them. This CDR3 contains 13 residues. Germline V gene data show CDR1 as MNHEY and CDR2 as SVGAGI. The CDR3 is CASRTRQPYEQYF. The CDR3 DNA reads TGTGCCAGCAGAACTAGACAGCCCTACGAGCAGTACTTC.

The chain is built from TRBV7-2 and TRBJ2-3, with 10 bases identical to TRBD2. CDR1 is SGHTA and CDR2 is FQGNSA in the germline V gene. This CDR3 has 13 residues. Trimming took 11 bases from V and 4 from J; bases not matched to a gene: 6. The CDR3 DNA reads TGTGCCCTCAGCGGGAGGGCCCCAGATACGCAGTATTTT. It yields the protein CALSGRAPDTQYF.